This T cell receptor (beta chain) was profiled in a study of neoadjuvant anti-PD-1 for oral cavity cancer. TCRdb's table, derived via immunoSEQ multiplex PCR, lists solely in-frame clones and lacks some. The repertoire holds approximately 42,000 clones, with around 79% as singletons. Only a few counts were recorded for this clone. This sample's time point: after neoadjuvant nivolumab, at surgical resection. This specimen consisted of PBMCs, obtained after nivolumab (anti-PD-1) treatment. This sequence was found in a person between 40 and 85 years old with oral cavity squamous cell carcinoma.

CDR3 coding DNA: TGTGCCAGCAGTGACGGCAGGACAGGGGGCCAAGAGACCCAGTACTTC. Translated, it gives CASSDGRTGGQETQYF. The gene calls are TRBV6-1 and TRBJ2-5; 10 bases line up with TRBD1. With 3 bases clipped from V and 1 base from J, the junction kept 5 bases outside the gene matches. Germline CDR1 MNHNS, CDR2 SASEGT. The CDR3 length is 16 residues.